The next 8 T cell receptor beta chains were all read from a single sample in a study of vaccination effects on CD4 cells after COVID-19. Investigators separated out CD4+ T cells once around 9 days of culture had passed. PCR-confirmed SARS-CoV-2 infection occurred in the person between March and December 2020. Either the BNT162b2 or mRNA-1273 vaccine was given to participants in two doses. Their antigens remain unidentified. Only in-frame clones appear in the TCRdb table, and some are missing; sequencing was by immunoSEQ multiplex PCR. The table includes about 50,000 clones, nearly 75% detected once. Sequencing used CD4+ T cells from PBMCs cultured without peptide, obtained after COVID-19 vaccination. These receptor sequences come from a human donor who had a prior SARS-CoV-2 infection.

The V call is TRBV7-9, the J call TRBJ1-1, with D possibly being TRBD1 (6 bases). This CDR3 has 15 residues. Per germline, CDR1 SEHNR and CDR2 FQNEAQ (reference sequence). Trimming stripped 5 bases from V and 1 base from J, with 14 bases between. The CDR3 coding sequence is TGTGCCAGCAGCATAAGGGGGGCCGGGAACACTGAAGCTTTCTTT. This gives the protein CASSIRGAGNTEAFF.

The chain couples TRBV7-2 to TRBJ2-7; unclear D gene. Germline assignment: CDR1 SGHTA and CDR2 FQGNSA. Trimming took off 5 bases at V and 1 base at J, with 9 bases between the two ends. The CDR3 extends over 13 amino acids. The CDR3 nucleotides are TGTGCCAGCAGCCCCGTAGTGTCCTACGAGCAGTACTTC. Amino acid sequence: CASSPVVSYEQYF.

The chain employs TRBV7-2 and TRBJ2-1, with a tentative D call TRBD1 (6 bases). V was pared by 0 bases and J by 7 bases, with 13 bases between. Germline CDR1 and CDR2: SGHTA and FQGNSA. The CDR3 runs 15 residues. This CDR3 is CASSLAFWDKNEQFF. CDR3 DNA: TGTGCCAGCAGCTTAGCCTTTTGGGACAAAAATGAGCAGTTCTTC.

The chain employs TRBV3-1 (or the pseudogene TRBV3-2) and TRBJ2-3; D not certain. The CDR3 is made up of 16 amino acids. V was shortened by 2 bases and J by 0 bases, with 12 bases between the two germline ends. The germline CDR1 and CDR2 sequences are LGHDT and YNNKEL (reference sequence). The CDR3 is CASSQLVSLSTDTQYF. The DNA for the CDR3 is TGTGCCAGCAGCCAACTAGTTTCCCTTAGCACAGATACGCAGTATTTT.

CDR3 in DNA: TGTGCCAGTAGTATATCCGGGAGAGGCATTATTATGGAAAAACTGTTTTTT. Its protein is CASSISGRGIIMEKLFF. This chain links TRBV19 with TRBJ1-4; no definite D call. CDR3 length: 17 amino acids. Trimming took off 2 bases at V and 8 bases at J, with 21 bases between the two ends. Germline loops: CDR1 LNHDA, CDR2 SQIVND (reference sequence).

V usage is TRBV7-2 and J usage is TRBJ2-1; 9 nucleotides line up with TRBD2. This CDR3 region has 16 residues. CDR1 and CDR2 from the germline V gene are SGHTA and FQGNSA. V lost 2 bases and J lost 3; bases outside the gene matches: 5. The CDR3 region has the DNA TGTGCCAGCAGCTTATTAGCGGGAGTACTCTACAATGAGCAGTTCTTC. Translation gives CASSLLAGVLYNEQFF.

The V call is TRBV2, the J call TRBJ1-1; 10 bases agree with TRBD1. Germline V gene sequence: CDR1 SNHLY, CDR2 FYNNEI. Germline trimming cut 5 bases from V and 5 bases from J; bases unmatched to any gene: 8. This CDR3 contains 15 residues. Here the CDR3 DNA reads TGTGCCAGCAGTAGACAGGGGGCGCGGGAGACTGAAGCTTTCTTT. It encodes CASSRQGARETEAFF.

The chain links TRBV9 to TRBJ1-5; D gene ambiguous. Germline lookup yields CDR1 SGDLS and CDR2 YYNGEE. The V end lost 0 bases, the J end lost 2 bases, and 9 bases lay between the germline ends. The CDR3 spans 15 residues. DNA for the CDR3: TGTGCCAGCAGCGTAGGGGTGAACGGCAATCAGCCCCAGCATTTT. This codes for CASSVGVNGNQPQHF.